This TCR beta chain is drawn from a study of T cell repertoires in cytomegalovirus infection. About the research overall: The authors relied on CMV epitopes, both recently identified HLA-C-restricted and well-studied HLA-B-restricted. CMV infection together with matching HLA type was indicated by public TCR beta signatures.

Germline V CDR1 and CDR2: SGHTA, FQGNSA. The CDR3 is made up of 15 amino acids. After removal of 6 bases from V and 3 bases from J, the junction contained 5 bases not matched to a gene. TCRdb reprocessed the reads with MiXCR, giving one entry per CDR3 protein. The data show approximately 990,000 distinct CDR3 sequences, with around 31% seen just once and over 11% held by the top ten. This clonotype has ten or more counts. What it recognizes is unknown. Sequenced material: cultured CD8+ T cells from PBMCs, taken from culture after CMV antigen stimulation. The receptor was derived from a human donor in good health (CMV status not recorded). Some clones in this sample may be carry-over from other donors' samples. This chain joins TRBV7-2 and TRBJ2-1, with 10 positions matching TRBD2. The CDR3 here is CASSPGTSVYNEQFF. As DNA, the CDR3 is TGTGCCAGCAGTCCCGGGACTAGCGTCTACAATGAGCAGTTCTTC.